This TCR beta chain is from a study of shared clonotypes between healthy human individuals. Study-level results: About 5% of naive CD4 clonotypes were shared across several donors.

The count of this clone is one. Antigen unknown. Per sorted-subset replicate PCR, input was 150 to 250 ng DNA, representing tens of thousands of T cell genomes. TCRdb's copy holds only in-frame clones and misses some; the assay was immunoSEQ multiplex PCR. The sample has roughly 1.5 million clones; under 99% are singletons. Trimming cost V 5 bases and J 2 bases; bases outside gene matches: 3. The CDR3 has 14 amino acids. Germline V CDR1 and CDR2: MNHEY, SMNVEV (reference sequence). This sequence was found in a man aged 25-45 years in good health. The gene calls are TRBV27 and TRBJ2-7; 10 bases align to TRBD2. The sequenced sample was naive CD4+ T cells sorted from blood. Subset meaning: CD45RA+ positively selected. CDR3 residues: CASSRAGGTYEQYF. CDR3 coding DNA: TGTGCCAGCAGTCGAGCGGGAGGGACCTACGAGCAGTACTTC.